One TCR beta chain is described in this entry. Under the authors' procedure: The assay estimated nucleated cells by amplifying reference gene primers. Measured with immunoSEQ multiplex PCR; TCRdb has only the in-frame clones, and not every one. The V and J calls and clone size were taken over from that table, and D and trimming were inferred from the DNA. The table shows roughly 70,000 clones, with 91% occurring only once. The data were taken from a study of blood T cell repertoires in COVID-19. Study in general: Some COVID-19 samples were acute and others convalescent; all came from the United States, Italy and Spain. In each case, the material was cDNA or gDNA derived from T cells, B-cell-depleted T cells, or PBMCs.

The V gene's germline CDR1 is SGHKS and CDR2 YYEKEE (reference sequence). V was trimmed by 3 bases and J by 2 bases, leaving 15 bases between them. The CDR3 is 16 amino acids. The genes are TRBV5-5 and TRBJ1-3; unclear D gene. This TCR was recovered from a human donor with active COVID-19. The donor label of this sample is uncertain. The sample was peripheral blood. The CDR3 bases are TGTGCCAGCAGCTCCTCTACGGGGTCGGCTGGAAACACCATATATTTT. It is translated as CASSSSTGSAGNTIYF.